These 18 T cell receptor beta chains came from one sample sequenced in a study of CD8 T cells in Susac syndrome (dated by TCRdb to between 2018 and 2020). Libraries were made using the immunoSEQ multiplex PCR assay. RNA was extracted with the RNeasy kit and roughly 0.45 to 1 ug was reverse transcribed using random hexamers. TCRdb itself trimmed the public reads at Q25 with fastp, ran MiXCR and retained productive beta chains. Each CDR3 protein appears once, grouped with its most common genes and DNA. Here the sample has about 400,000 distinct CDR3 sequences; approximately 85% occur a single time. About 0.12% of the sample is held by the ten biggest clonotypes. What was sequenced was CD8+ T cells from PBMCs. These receptors came from a human donor with multiple sclerosis.

This sequence joins TRBV25-1 and TRBJ2-2, with D possibly TRBD1 on 6 matching bases. The CDR3 runs to 16 residues. In germline, CDR1 is MGHDK, CDR2 SYGVNS. Deletions cut 2 bases from V and 4 bases from J, with 14 bases between. As DNA, the CDR3 is TGTGCCAGCAGTGAAGTGGGGAAAGGGGGCACCGGGGAGCTGTTTTTT. Its translation is CASSEVGKGGTGELFF.

This clonotype was seen only once. V and J are TRBV4-2 and TRBJ2-7; 8 bases map to TRBD2. The germline V gene has CDR1 LGHNA and CDR2 YNFKEQ. CDR3 length: 16 amino acids. The junction had 14 bases not matched to a gene; V was cut back by 4 bases and J by 6 bases. In nucleotides, the CDR3 is TGTGCCAGCAGCCCCGCGGGCACGGGGGGGCCTGGCGAGCAGTACTTC. Protein: CASSPAGTGGPGEQYF.

This chain joins TRBV7-9 and TRBJ1-1; D uncertain. Germline CDR1 SEHNR, CDR2 FQNEAQ (reference sequence). There are 15 residues in the CDR3. Trimming cost V 4 bases and J 10 bases, with 22 bases left between them. The CDR3 loop is CASSSPLFNVAAAFF. The CDR3 bases are TGTGCCAGCAGCTCCCCCTTATTTAACGTAGCCGCAGCTTTCTTT.

The gene calls are TRBV5-4 and TRBJ2-2; unclear D gene. This CDR3 comprises 15 residues. Looked up from germline, CDR1 is SGHNT and CDR2 is YYREEE (reference sequence). Trimming left V 4 bases short and J 7 bases short, with 17 bases between. CDR3 nucleotide sequence: TGTGCCAGCAGCCCTCTCGTGGTTGGCGGCGGGGAGCTGTTTTTT. Its protein is CASSPLVVGGGELFF.

The chain employs TRBV12-3 or TRBV12-4 and TRBJ1-2, with D possibly being TRBD1 (5 bases). The CDR3 covers 12 residues. The V and J ends lost 10 bases and 4 bases respectively, with 13 bases between them. The CDR3 nucleotides are TGTGCCACCCGGGGGGGTTCCTATGGCTACACCTTC. It is translated as CATRGGSYGYTF.

The CDR3: CASRHYKGSNSYEQFF. CDR3 DNA sequence: TGTGCCAGCAGACATTACAAGGGCAGTAACTCATATGAGCAGTTCTTC. The chain couples TRBV11-2 to TRBJ2-1; D call uncertain. V lost 6 bases and J lost 8, with 23 bases in between. The germline gives CDR1 SGHAT, CDR2 FQNNGV. This CDR3 contains 16 residues.

The sample holds one count of this clonotype. The V call is TRBV5-1, the J call TRBJ1-2; maybe TRBD1 (6 bases). There are 15 residues in the CDR3. Looked up from germline, CDR1 is SGHRS and CDR2 is YFSETQ. V dropped 4 bases and J dropped 4 bases, with 17 bases sitting between them. CDR3 bases: TGCGCCAGCAGCGGCTGGGAGGGGGAAGTCTATGGCTACACCTTC. Amino acid sequence: CASSGWEGEVYGYTF. Based on the CDR3 plus reference TRBV5-1 and TRBJ1-2, the full variable domain is KAGVTQTPRYLIKTRGQQVTLSCSPISGHRSVSWYQQTPGQGLQFLFEYFSETQRNKGNFPGRFSGRQFSNSRSEMNVSTLELGDSALYLCASSGWEGEVYGYTFGSGTRLTVV.

The chain carries TRBV6-1 and TRBJ2-1; D gene ambiguous. This CDR3 has 14 residues. The germline gives CDR1 MNHNS, CDR2 SASEGT. Trimming took off 7 bases at V and 4 bases at J, with 14 bases between the two ends. Here the CDR3 reads CASTQDARYNEQFF. The CDR3 region has the DNA TGTGCCAGCACGCAGGACGCGAGGTACAATGAGCAGTTCTTC.

This clonotype is a singleton in its sample. The CDR3 bases are TGTGCTAGTGGTTTGCTGTTGAGGGACGAGCAGTACTTC. It specifies CASGLLLRDEQYF. The V gene is TRBV12-5, the J gene TRBJ2-7, with D possibly TRBD2 on 5 matching bases. Germline CDR1 LGHNT, CDR2 FRNRAP. V was shortened by 2 bases and J by 5 bases, with 10 bases between the two germline ends. This CDR3 has 13 residues.

The chain uses TRBV5-5 and TRBJ2-1, with TRBD2 matching 7 bases. V lost 3 bases and J lost 2; bases outside the gene matches: 11. The CDR3 length is 17 residues. Germline lookup yields CDR1 SGHKS and CDR2 YYEKEE (reference sequence). CDR3 amino acids: CASSSGNSGFPYNEQFF. As DNA, the CDR3 is TGTGCCAGCAGCTCGGGAAATAGCGGGTTCCCCTACAATGAGCAGTTCTTC.

J is TRBJ2-3 and V is TRBV10-3; D call uncertain. CDR1 and CDR2 from the germline V gene are ENHRY and SYGVKD. V lost 1 base to trimming and J lost 0 bases, with 17 bases between them. The CDR3 consists of 18 residues. CDR3 bases: TGTGCCATCAGTGAGTTACTGGCCGGTCCCTCCAGCACAGATACGCAGTATTTT. Translating it yields CAISELLAGPSSTDTQYF.

This chain joins TRBV5-1 and TRBJ1-1; 7 bases align to TRBD1. CDR1 SGHRS and CDR2 YFSETQ come from the germline V gene. The CDR3 runs to 13 residues. The V segment lost 4 bases and the J segment 6 bases; nucleotides outside the gene matches: 6. CDR3 sequence: CASSPTGVAEAFF. Here the CDR3 DNA reads TGCGCCAGCAGCCCCACAGGGGTTGCTGAAGCTTTCTTT.

CDR3 sequence reads: CASRQTADSAGELFF. In DNA form, the CDR3 reads TGTGCCAGCAGACAGACAGCTGACAGCGCCGGGGAGCTGTTTTTT. V gene TRBV6-2 or TRBV6-3 combines with J gene TRBJ2-2; tentative D call: TRBD1 (5 bases). This CDR3 is built from 15 residues. The V and J ends lost 6 bases and 6 bases respectively, with 17 bases between them. Germline CDR1 is MNHEY and CDR2 is SVGEGT.

The rearrangement joins TRBV2 to TRBJ2-3, with a possible D match to TRBD2 (6 bases). The CDR3 loop spans 15 amino acids. V was cut by 7 bases and J by 6 bases, with 20 bases left in between. CDR1 SNHLY and CDR2 FYNNEI come from the germline V gene. CDR3 residues: CASMKGGRDPDTQYF. The CDR3 coding sequence is TGTGCCAGCATGAAGGGTGGGCGGGACCCGGATACGCAGTATTTT.

The chain combines TRBV25-1 with TRBJ2-5; unclear D gene. From germline, CDR1 is MGHDK and CDR2 SYGVNS. V was trimmed by 1 base and J by 3 bases, leaving 9 bases between them. The CDR3 consists of 14 residues. The CDR3 protein is CASSEWAGKETQYF. The CDR3 DNA reads TGTGCCAGCAGTGAATGGGCCGGTAAAGAGACCCAGTACTTC.

This clonotype was observed once. The chain recombines TRBV30 with TRBJ2-7; tentative D call: TRBD1 (6 bases). The germline V and J ends were trimmed by 6 bases and 3 bases, with 18 bases remaining between them. The CDR3 runs 14 residues. The V gene's germline CDR1 is GTSNPN and CDR2 SVGIG (reference sequence). CDR3 amino acids: CACTKEGVVYEQYF. The CDR3 region has the DNA TGTGCCTGTACTAAAGAGGGGGTGGTCTACGAGCAGTACTTC.

V and J are TRBV2 and TRBJ2-2; D is undetermined. The CDR3 extends over 12 amino acids. From germline, CDR1 is SNHLY and CDR2 FYNNEI. Trimming took 7 bases from V and 1 from J, leaving 4 bases between them. CDR3 coding DNA: TGTGCCAGCATGGGGAACACCGGGGAGCTGTTTTTT. Its translation: CASMGNTGELFF.

This clonotype was detected a few times. For the CDR3, the DNA is TGTGCCAGCAGCTTAGATAGGGGCCCTGGGGCCAACGTCCTGACTTTC. Translation: CASSLDRGPGANVLTF. V is TRBV11-2 and J is TRBJ2-6, with D perhaps TRBD1 (5 bases). V was shortened by 0 bases and J by 2 bases, with 8 bases between the two germline ends. The CDR3 runs to 16 residues. Germline lookup yields CDR1 SGHAT and CDR2 FQNNGV.